These 30 T cell receptor beta chains originate from one sample sequenced in a study of shared clonotypes between healthy human individuals. Only in-frame clones appear in the TCRdb table, and some are missing; sequencing was by immunoSEQ multiplex PCR. Of about 2,100,000 clones listed, more than 85% are singletons. CD45RO-negative cells were positively selected for CCR7, leaving out terminally differentiated effector memory CD45RA+ cells. Sequencing input: naive CD8+ T cells from PBMCs. All receptors derive from a man aged 18 to 30 in good health. Some clones in this sample may be carry-over from other donors' samples.

The chain recombines TRBV18 with TRBJ2-3; D is unclear. The CDR3 consists of 15 residues. The V end was cut by 0 bases, the J end by 2 bases, with 9 bases between. CDR1 KGHSH and CDR2 LQKENI come from the germline V gene. CDR3 sequence (DNA): TGTGCCAGCTCACCACCGGGCCCCTACACAGATACGCAGTATTTT. Protein product: CASSPPGPYTDTQYF.

This rearrangement joins TRBV28 to TRBJ2-7; TRBD2 matches at 15 bases. The CDR3 extends over 18 amino acids. From germline, CDR1 is MDHEN and CDR2 SYDVKM. Losses at the gene ends were 6 bases for V and 2 bases for J; bases not matched to a gene: 11. The CDR3 nucleotides read TGTGCCAGCAGATCGGGACTAGCGGGAGGTACCCCACCCTACGAGCAGTACTTC. This translates into CASRSGLAGGTPPYEQYF.

J is TRBJ1-1 and V is TRBV7-2; D is perhaps TRBD1 (5 bases). Trimming took off 4 bases at V and 4 bases at J, with 13 bases between the two ends. Germline V gene lookup returns CDR1 SGHTA and CDR2 FQGNSA. CDR3 length: 14 residues. CDR3 in DNA: TGTGCCAGCAGCTCCGCTTGGGGCGGCACTGAAGCTTTCTTT. This sequence encodes CASSSAWGGTEAFF.

This clone occurred once. The J gene is TRBJ2-2, the V gene TRBV25-1; maybe TRBD1 (6 bases). CDR1 is MGHDK and CDR2 is SYGVNS in the germline V gene. CDR3 size: 12 residues. V was pared by 9 bases and J by 6 bases, with 11 bases between. CDR3 sequence reads: CASDTGSGELFF. CDR3 in DNA: TGTGCCAGTGACACAGGGTCCGGGGAGCTGTTTTTT.

This sequence joins TRBV4-2 and TRBJ2-7; 9 nucleotides align to TRBD2. Germline-derived CDR1 and CDR2 are LGHNA and YNFKEQ. The V and J ends lost 3 bases and 2 bases, in that order; junction bases with no gene match: 2. The CDR3 contains 14 residues. The CDR3 coding sequence is TGTGCCAGCAGCCAGACTAGCGGACCCTACGAGCAGTACTTC. Translating it yields CASSQTSGPYEQYF.

The chain uses TRBV7-2 and TRBJ2-7; D is perhaps TRBD2 (5 bases). V gave up 4 bases and J gave up 2 bases, with 15 bases separating them. The CDR3 spans 15 residues. Per the germline V gene, CDR1 is SGHTA and CDR2 is FQGNSA. The DNA for the CDR3 is TGTGCCAGCAGCTACCGGGATTTTGGGGCCTACGAGCAGTACTTC. Protein: CASSYRDFGAYEQYF. Looking up the rest from reference TRBV7-2 and TRBJ2-7 gives the full variable domain: GAGVSQSPSNKVTEKGKDVELRCDPISGHTALYWYRQSLGQGLEFLIYFQGNSAPDKSGLPSDRFSAERTGGSVSTLTIQRTQQEDSAVYLCASSYRDFGAYEQYFGPGTRLTVT.

This clone was seen only once. The chain joins TRBV4-1 to TRBJ2-7; D might be TRBD2 (6 bases). Germline V lookup: CDR1 MGHRA, CDR2 YSYEKL. The CDR3 runs 17 residues. The V and J ends lost 4 bases and 3 bases respectively, with 22 bases between them. The CDR3: CASSRREILTRVYEQYF. The DNA of the CDR3 is TGCGCCAGCAGCCGGAGGGAGATCCTTACCCGGGTCTACGAGCAGTACTTC.

The chain couples TRBV9 to TRBJ2-7, with D perhaps TRBD2 (7 bases). Looked up from germline, CDR1 is SGDLS and CDR2 is YYNGEE. The CDR3 has 16 amino acids. V lost 3 bases and J lost 2, with 18 bases in between. The CDR3 spells CASSDPKGGATYEQYF. The DNA of the CDR3 is TGTGCCAGCAGCGACCCCAAGGGGGGGGCCACCTACGAGCAGTACTTC. The variable domain in full, completed from reference TRBV9 and TRBJ2-7, reads DSGVTQTPKHLITATGQRVTLRCSPRSGDLSVYWYQQSLDQGLQFLIQYYNGEERAKGNILERFSAQQFPDLHSELNLSSLELGDSALYFCASSDPKGGATYEQYFGPGTRLTVT.

The rearrangement uses TRBV12-5 and TRBJ2-2; 10 bases are a match to TRBD2. Trimming at V came to 6 bases and at J to 4 bases, leaving 8 bases not matched to a gene. From germline, CDR1 is LGHNT and CDR2 FRNRAP. CDR3 size: 16 residues. The chain's CDR3 is CASGHRLAGSTGELFF. CDR3 DNA: TGTGCTAGTGGACACCGACTAGCGGGTAGCACCGGGGAGCTGTTTTTT.

The chain recombines TRBV7-9 with TRBJ1-1; D unresolved. V lost 5 bases and J lost 3, with 10 bases in between. This CDR3 is built from 13 residues. Germline values: CDR1 SEHNR, CDR2 FQNEAQ (reference sequence). The CDR3 loop is CASSLRADTEAFF. In nucleotides, the CDR3 is TGTGCCAGCAGCCTAAGGGCCGACACTGAAGCTTTCTTT. The entire variable domain, with the rest obtained from reference TRBV7-9 and TRBJ1-1, is as follows: DTGVSQNPRHKITKRGQNVTFRCDPISEHNRLYWYRQTLGQGPEFLTYFQNEAQLEKSRLLSDRFSAERPKGSFSTLEIQRTEQGDSAMYLCASSLRADTEAFFGQGTRLTVV.

The rearrangement links TRBV7-9 to TRBJ1-2, with TRBD1 matching 7 bases. There are 14 residues in the CDR3. Losses at the gene ends were 4 bases for V and 6 bases for J; bases not matched to a gene: 8. Germline CDR1 SEHNR, CDR2 FQNEAQ (reference sequence). The CDR3 loop is CASSSTDREDGYTF. In DNA, the CDR3 is TGTGCCAGCAGCTCGACCGACAGGGAGGATGGCTACACCTTC.

V and J are TRBV11-2 and TRBJ2-5; the match to TRBD1 covers 11 bases. Germline V gene data show CDR1 as SGHAT and CDR2 as FQNNGV. The CDR3 sequence is 17 residues long. V lost 6 bases to trimming and J lost 5 bases; unmatched junction nucleotides: 14. CDR3 loop: CASSAGQGAVARETQYF. The CDR3 region has the DNA TGTGCCAGCAGTGCCGGACAGGGGGCGGTGGCCCGGGAGACCCAGTACTTC.

DNA of the CDR3: TGTGCCAGCAGTGAAGAGATACGGCTAGCGGGAGAGTTAGAGACCCAGTACTTC. It translates to CASSEEIRLAGELETQYF. The V call is TRBV6-1, the J call TRBJ2-5; 10 nucleotides agree with TRBD2. CDR1 MNHNS and CDR2 SASEGT come from the germline V gene. The CDR3 spans 18 residues. Trimming took 1 base from V and 4 from J; bases not matched to a gene: 12.

The chain is built from TRBV28 and TRBJ2-1, with D maybe TRBD2 (6 bases). There are 15 residues in the CDR3. Trimming stripped 5 bases from V and 4 bases from J, with 15 bases between. The germline V gene has CDR1 MDHEN and CDR2 SYDVKM. CDR3: CASSPVAGFYNEQFF. The CDR3 DNA is TGTGCCAGCAGTCCCGTGGCGGGATTTTACAATGAGCAGTTCTTC.

The V gene is TRBV27, the J gene TRBJ2-7, with D possibly being TRBD2 (5 bases). From germline, CDR1 is MNHEY and CDR2 SMNVEV (reference sequence). The ends were cut back, 2 bases at V and 7 bases at J, with 18 bases in the middle. This CDR3 contains 15 residues. The CDR3 region is CASSLSTPVPGEQYF. CDR3 nucleotide sequence: TGTGCCAGCAGTTTAAGTACGCCAGTCCCGGGGGAGCAGTACTTC.

This chain links TRBV5-6 with TRBJ2-1; perhaps D is TRBD1 or TRBD2 (6 bases each). From germline, CDR1 is SGHDT and CDR2 YYEEEE. Trimming took off 4 bases at V and 6 bases at J, with 17 bases between the two ends. This CDR3 has 15 residues. CDR3 in amino acids: CASSEGGGFGNEQFF. CDR3 coding DNA: TGTGCCAGCAGCGAGGGGGGCGGGTTCGGCAATGAGCAGTTCTTC.

On this clone: This sample includes further DNA sequences coding for the same CDR3. The rearrangement joins TRBV19 to TRBJ2-7; possibly TRBD2 for D (6 bases). Germline-derived CDR1 and CDR2 are LNHDA and SQIVND (reference sequence). V was clipped by 3 bases and J by 2 bases, with 11 bases between them. This CDR3 has 14 amino acids. The CDR3 loop reads CASSIGGAAYEQYF. DNA of the CDR3: TGTGCCAGTAGTATTGGAGGGGCCGCCTACGAGCAGTACTTC.

The CDR3 DNA is TGTGCCAGCAGGAACTTCCGGGATTTGGACAATGAGCAGTTCTTC. Residues: CASRNFRDLDNEQFF. The chain uses TRBV11-2 and TRBJ2-1; TRBD2 might be the D (5 bases). The CDR3 is 15 residues long. The germline gives CDR1 SGHAT, CDR2 FQNNGV. Deletions cut 6 bases from V and 5 bases from J, with 17 bases between.

The chain links TRBV10-2 to TRBJ2-1; no reliable D call. The CDR3 totals 11 residues. V lost 4 bases to trimming and J lost 10 bases, with 8 bases between them. Germline lookup yields CDR1 WSHSY and CDR2 SAAADI. DNA for the CDR3: TGCGCCAGCAGTGGGGCCCCAGAGCAGTTCTTC. It codes for CASSGAPEQFF.

V gene TRBV9 combines with J gene TRBJ2-2; 14 nucleotides align to TRBD2. V lost 5 bases, J lost 1 base, and 13 bases stayed unmatched. CDR1 and CDR2 (germline): SGDLS, YYNGEE. The CDR3 is 20 amino acids. CDR3 DNA: TGTGCCAGCAGACTACAACCGGGACTAGCGGGAGAAATGAACACCGGGGAGCTGTTTTTT. It codes for CASRLQPGLAGEMNTGELFF.

The V and J genes are TRBV2 and TRBJ2-7; D remains ambiguous. The CDR3 extends over 16 amino acids. Trimming pared 0 bases from V and 2 bases from J, leaving 14 bases between. Per the germline V gene, CDR1 is SNHLY and CDR2 is FYNNEI. The CDR3 spells CASSEASVLVTYEQYF. In DNA form, the CDR3 reads TGTGCCAGCAGTGAAGCGTCTGTTCTAGTTACCTACGAGCAGTACTTC.

This clone was picked up one time. The chain has TRBV13 and TRBJ2-5; perhaps TRBD2 as D (6 bases). Germline V lookup: CDR1 PRHDT, CDR2 FYEKMQ (reference sequence). The CDR3 covers 15 residues. The ends were cut back, 2 bases at V and 5 bases at J, with 15 bases in the middle. CDR3 bases: TGTGCCAGCAGCTTAAGGTCCGGGACTCAGGAGACCCAGTACTTC. Its translation: CASSLRSGTQETQYF. Using reference TRBV13 and TRBJ2-5 for the parts outside the CDR3, the full variable domain is AAGVIQSPRHLIKEKRETATLKCYPIPRHDTVYWYQQGPGQDPQFLISFYEKMQSDKGSIPDRFSAQQFSDYHSELNMSSLELGDSALYFCASSLRSGTQETQYFGPGTRLLVL.

The chain employs TRBV19 and TRBJ1-2; 9 bases are shared with TRBD1. Germline values: CDR1 LNHDA, CDR2 SQIVND (reference sequence). Trimming cost V 7 bases and J 1 base; bases outside gene matches: 13. The CDR3 extends over 17 amino acids. The CDR3 spells CASTPLGGQGLNYGYTF. In DNA, the CDR3 is TGTGCCAGTACCCCTCTGGGGGGACAGGGACTTAACTATGGCTACACCTTC.

The V gene is TRBV5-1, the J gene TRBJ2-7, with a tentative D call TRBD2 (6 bases). The CDR3 has 16 residues. V lost 4 bases to trimming and J lost 0 bases, with 17 bases between them. Looked up from germline, CDR1 is SGHRS and CDR2 is YFSETQ. The CDR3 here is CASSPEGAGSSYEQYF. The CDR3 region has the DNA TGCGCCAGCAGCCCCGAAGGGGCGGGGAGCTCCTACGAGCAGTACTTC.

The CDR3 reads CASSTQGSSNQPQHF. The DNA for the CDR3 is TGTGCCAGCAGTACACAGGGGAGTAGCAATCAGCCCCAGCATTTT. The chain combines TRBV7-9 with TRBJ1-5, with 7 bases lining up with TRBD1. After removal of 6 bases from V and 0 bases from J, the junction contained 5 bases not matched to a gene. In germline, CDR1 is SEHNR, CDR2 FQNEAQ (reference sequence). The CDR3 covers 15 residues.

This chain connects TRBV11-2 to TRBJ1-1; D is uncertain. CDR1 is SGHAT, CDR2 FQNNGV, per germline. The V gene lost 5 bases and the J gene lost 4 bases, with 14 bases spanning the gap. The CDR3 extends over 14 amino acids. CDR3 DNA sequence: TGTGCCAGCAGCCCCTCATGGGCCATCACTGAAGCTTTCTTT. Protein: CASSPSWAITEAFF.

This chain connects TRBV14 to TRBJ1-4; 7 bases match TRBD1. The CDR3 is 15 residues long. The germline CDR1 and CDR2 sequences are SGHDN and FVKESK. V shed 2 bases, J shed 8 bases, and the junction held 8 bases outside the gene matches. DNA for the CDR3: TGTGCCAGCAGCCAAAACGAGCAGGGGGAGGAAAAACTGTTTTTT. Its translation is CASSQNEQGEEKLFF.

This sequence joins TRBV5-1 and TRBJ1-2, with D uncertain. There are 14 residues in the CDR3. Looked up from germline, CDR1 is SGHRS and CDR2 is YFSETQ. V dropped 4 bases and J dropped 10 bases, with 20 bases sitting between them. CDR3 sequence (DNA): TGCGCCAGCAGCCCGGATATAACTGGGATGGACTACACCTTC. This encodes CASSPDITGMDYTF.

V usage is TRBV29-1 and J usage is TRBJ1-2, with D hard to call. The V gene lost 4 bases and the J gene lost 0 bases, with 12 bases spanning the gap. This CDR3 comprises 14 residues. The germline V gene encodes CDR1 SQVTM and CDR2 ANQGSEA. CDR3 sequence reads: CSVGGGVANYGYTF. Written as DNA, the CDR3 is TGCAGCGTTGGTGGCGGGGTGGCTAACTATGGCTACACCTTC.

This chain connects TRBV28 to TRBJ1-4; 8 nucleotides agree with TRBD1. The CDR3 totals 17 residues. With V trimmed by 1 base and J by 3 bases, 7 bases remained unmatched. From germline, CDR1 is MDHEN and CDR2 SYDVKM. The CDR3 loop is CASSLFPGGTANEKLFF. CDR3 in DNA: TGTGCCAGCAGTTTATTCCCAGGGGGCACGGCTAATGAAAAACTGTTTTTT. Filled out from reference TRBV28 and TRBJ1-4, the complete variable domain reads DVKVTQSSRYLVKRTGEKVFLECVQDMDHENMFWYRQDPGLGLRLIYFSYDVKMKEKGDIPEGYSVSREKKERFSLILESASTNQTSMYLCASSLFPGGTANEKLFFGSGTQLSVL.